This T cell receptor (beta chain) was documented in a study of blood T cell repertoires in COVID-19. After removal of 3 bases from V and 4 bases from J, the junction contained 17 bases not matched to a gene. The germline CDR1 and CDR2 sequences are LGHDT and YNNKEL (reference sequence). The CDR3 has 18 amino acids. Using immunoSEQ multiplex PCR, the repertoire was profiled, and TCRdb retains in-frame clones only, with some absent. The sample lists 250,000 to 400,000 clones, about 85% occurring once. The clonotype originates from a woman aged 25 to 39 who had been exposed to COVID-19. Sequencing was performed on PBMCs or T cells enriched from blood (not recorded which). The chain is built from TRBV3-1 (or the pseudogene TRBV3-2) and TRBJ1-1; 7 positions agree with TRBD1. The CDR3 loop is CASSHRFRNPKGATEAFF. The CDR3 coding sequence is TGTGCCAGCAGCCACCGGTTCCGGAACCCTAAGGGGGCCACTGAAGCTTTCTTT.